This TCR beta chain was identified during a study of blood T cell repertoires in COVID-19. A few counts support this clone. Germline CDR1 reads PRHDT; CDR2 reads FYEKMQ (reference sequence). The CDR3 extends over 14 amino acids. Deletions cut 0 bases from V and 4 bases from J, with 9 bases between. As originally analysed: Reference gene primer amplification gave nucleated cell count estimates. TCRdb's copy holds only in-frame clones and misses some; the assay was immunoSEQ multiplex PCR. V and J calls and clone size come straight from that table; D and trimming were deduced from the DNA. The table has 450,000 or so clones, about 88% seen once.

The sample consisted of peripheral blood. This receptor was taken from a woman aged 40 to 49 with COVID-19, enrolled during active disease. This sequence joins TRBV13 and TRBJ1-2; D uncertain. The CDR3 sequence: CASSLGESGYGYTF. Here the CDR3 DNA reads TGTGCCAGCAGCTTAGGCGAGAGCGGCTATGGCTACACCTTC.